One and the same sample provided the 12 T cell receptor beta chains below, sequenced in a study of cytomegalovirus exposure and HLA in healthy donors. PCR involved 60 Vbeta and 13 Jbeta primers. Clones were read by immunoSEQ multiplex PCR, and TCRdb kept only the in-frame ones, dropping some. Of roughly 92,000 clones in the sample, more than 75% are singletons; the top ten hold around 23%. The sequenced sample was PBMCs. The receptor set was obtained from a woman aged 45-60 years in good health and CMV-seropositive.

This chain uses TRBV7-9 with TRBJ1-2, with D uncertain. The germline V gene encodes CDR1 SEHNR and CDR2 FQNEAQ (reference sequence). The V end lost 2 bases, the J end lost 4 bases, and 11 bases lay between the germline ends. The CDR3 length is 14 residues. The CDR3 sequence is CASSLSAVSYGYTF. The CDR3 coding sequence is TGTGCCAGCAGCTTATCGGCGGTCTCCTATGGCTACACCTTC.

This clone has only a few counts. The chain is built from TRBV2 and TRBJ2-7; D might be TRBD2 (6 bases). Germline assignment: CDR1 SNHLY and CDR2 FYNNEI. The CDR3 has 17 amino acids. V was shortened by 7 bases and J by 2 bases, with 24 bases between the two germline ends. This CDR3 is CASITSSLADLTYEQYF. The CDR3 DNA reads as TGTGCCAGCATCACCTCCTCCTTAGCGGACTTAACCTACGAGCAGTACTTC.

This rearrangement joins TRBV7-6 to TRBJ2-7, with 12 bases aligning to TRBD2. Germline CDR1 and CDR2: SGHVS and FNYEAQ. The CDR3 consists of 15 residues. V shed 5 bases and J 2 bases; nucleotides not matched to a gene: 4. CDR3 sequence reads: CASSAGLAGPYEQYF. CDR3 bases: TGTGCCAGCAGCGCGGGACTAGCGGGTCCCTACGAGCAGTACTTC.

Worth noting for this clone: The junction differs from germline at one of its ends, possibly a read error. This chain connects TRBV7-7 to TRBJ2-1; D is perhaps TRBD2 (6 bases). Germline CDR1 reads SSHAT; CDR2 reads FNYEAQ (reference sequence). The CDR3 loop spans 15 amino acids. CDR3 nucleotides: TGTGCTAGCAGCTTAGACGGGAGCTCCTACAATGAGCAGTTCTTC. Translated, it gives CASSLDGSSYNEQFF.

This rearrangement joins TRBV5-1 to TRBJ2-1; TRBD2 matches at 13 bases. CDR3 length: 16 amino acids. Trimming removed 3 bases from V and 7 bases from J; junction bases left unmatched: 7. Germline V gene lookup returns CDR1 SGHRS and CDR2 YFSETQ. In nucleotides, the CDR3 is TGCGCCAGCAGCTCCTTACTAGCGGGGGGGGAAAATGAGCAGTTCTTC. As protein: CASSSLLAGGENEQFF. Filled out from reference TRBV5-1 and TRBJ2-1, the complete variable domain reads KAGVTQTPRYLIKTRGQQVTLSCSPISGHRSVSWYQQTPGQGLQFLFEYFSETQRNKGNFPGRFSGRQFSNSRSEMNVSTLELGDSALYLCASSSLLAGGENEQFFGPGTRLTVL.

Here the CDR3 DNA reads TGTGCCAGCAGCTCTAACCGGCGGGGACTAGCGTCGGCCGGGGAGCTGTTTTTT. Amino acid sequence: CASSSNRRGLASAGELFF. The rearrangement links TRBV5-6 to TRBJ2-2; 10 bases map to TRBD2. Germline CDR1 SGHDT, CDR2 YYEEEE. V was clipped by 3 bases and J by 6 bases; unmatched bases: 14. The CDR3 is 18 residues long.

This clone has just one count. The chain links TRBV2 to TRBJ2-7; 10 bases line up with TRBD1. Germline loops: CDR1 SNHLY, CDR2 FYNNEI. V lost 5 bases and J lost 5; bases outside the gene matches: 6. The CDR3 spans 14 residues. DNA of the CDR3: TGTGCCAGCAGTTGGACAGGGGGTGATCACGAGCAGTACTTC. Translation gives CASSWTGGDHEQYF.

The rearrangement uses TRBV30 and TRBJ2-5, with D maybe TRBD2 (5 bases). V shed 7 bases and J shed 5 bases, with 17 bases lying between them. Germline CDR1 and CDR2: GTSNPN and SVGIG (reference sequence). There are 13 residues in the CDR3. The CDR3 coding sequence is TGTGCCTCGCTGAGGGAATCGGGGGAGACCCAGTACTTC. Residues: CASLRESGETQYF.

The J gene is TRBJ2-3, the V gene TRBV5-1, with TRBD1 as a possible D gene (6 bases). The CDR3 runs to 16 residues. V was cut by 7 bases and J by 0 bases, with 18 bases left in between. Germline CDR1 is SGHRS and CDR2 is YFSETQ. This CDR3 is CASQLGLGASTDTQYF. The DNA for the CDR3 is TGCGCCAGCCAGCTTGGGTTGGGGGCGAGCACAGATACGCAGTATTTT.

This clone was counted between two and nine times. This chain joins TRBV10-2 and TRBJ2-7; TRBD1 aligns across 9 bases. V shed 6 bases, J shed 6 bases, and the junction held 12 bases outside the gene matches. The germline V gene has CDR1 WSHSY and CDR2 SAAADI. The CDR3 loop spans 15 amino acids. In DNA form, the CDR3 reads TGCGCCAGCAGGGGGACAGGGAGAATTAGAGGCGAGCAGTACTTC. This translates into CASRGTGRIRGEQYF.

This clone was picked up a small number of times. Written as DNA, the CDR3 is TGTGCCAGCAGTTACTCGCAGGGGGCGAACACTGAAGCTTTCTTT. As protein: CASSYSQGANTEAFF. The chain has TRBV6-6 and TRBJ1-1, with 8 nucleotides matching TRBD1. J gave up 1 base and V 0 bases, and 1 base lay outside the gene matches. This CDR3 spans 15 amino acids. Germline-derived CDR1 and CDR2 are MNHNY and SVGAGI (reference sequence).

J is TRBJ2-1 and V is TRBV5-1, with 11 bases aligning to TRBD2. The CDR3 spans 16 residues. The germline CDR1 and CDR2 sequences are SGHRS and YFSETQ. J lost 7 bases, V lost 4 bases, and 10 bases had no gene match. In DNA, the CDR3 is TGCGCCAGCAGCGTTAGTAGCGGGGGGGCCCGTAATGAGCAGTTCTTC. As protein: CASSVSSGGARNEQFF.